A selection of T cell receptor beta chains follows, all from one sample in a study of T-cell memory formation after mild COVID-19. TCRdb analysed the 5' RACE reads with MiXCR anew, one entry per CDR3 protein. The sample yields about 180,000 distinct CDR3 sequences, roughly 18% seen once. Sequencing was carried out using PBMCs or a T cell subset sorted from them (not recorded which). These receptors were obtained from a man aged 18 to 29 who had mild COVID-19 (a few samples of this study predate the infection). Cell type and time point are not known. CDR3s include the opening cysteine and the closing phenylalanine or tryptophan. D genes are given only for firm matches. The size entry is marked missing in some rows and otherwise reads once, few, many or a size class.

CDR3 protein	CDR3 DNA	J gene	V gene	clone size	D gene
CASSYNAGPYEQYF	TGTGCCAGCAGTTACAATGCAGGGCCCTACGAGCAGTACTTC	TRBJ2-7	TRBV6-2/TRBV6-3	few	.
CASSFLSGGDTEAFF	TGTGCCAGCAGCTTTTTGTCAGGGGGGGACACTGAAGCTTTCTTT	TRBJ1-1	TRBV7-2	.	TRBD1
CSVGPERGETQYF	TGCAGCGTTGGGCCGGAGCGGGGGGAGACCCAGTACTTC	TRBJ2-5	TRBV29-1	.	TRBD2
CASSQLGSSKNIQYF	TGCGCCAGCAGCCAACTGGGAAGTTCCAAAAACATTCAGTACTTC	TRBJ2-4	TRBV4-1	few	.
CASSPKQATNEKLFF	TGTGCCAGCAGCCCCAAACAGGCAACTAATGAAAAACTGTTTTTT	TRBJ1-4	TRBV9	.	.
CASSSHTGELFF	TGTGCCAGCAGCTCTCACACCGGGGAGCTGTTTTTT	TRBJ2-2	TRBV9	.	.
CSASPTMNTEAFF	TGCAGTGCTAGCCCTACAATGAACACTGAAGCTTTCTTT	TRBJ1-1	TRBV20-1	.	.
CASSLGAPELNQPQHF	TGTGCCAGCAGTTTAGGGGCGCCAGAGCTGAATCAGCCCCAGCATTTT	TRBJ1-5	TRBV12-3/TRBV12-4	few	.
CASSRGGQPQHF	TGTGCCAGCAGCCGGGGTGGTCAGCCCCAGCATTTT	TRBJ1-5	TRBV7-9	few	.
CASSLGNGANYGYTF	TGTGCCAGCAGCTTAGGTAACGGAGCTAACTATGGCTACACCTTC	TRBJ1-2	TRBV7-9	once	.
CASSYSGQGEDNEQFF	TGTGCCAGCAGTTACTCGGGACAGGGGGAGGACAATGAGCAGTTCTTC	TRBJ2-1	TRBV6-5	.	TRBD1
CASSLIAGGQNEQFF	TGTGCCAGCAGTTTAATTGCTGGGGGGCAGAATGAGCAGTTCTTC	TRBJ2-1	TRBV28	few	.
CASSYRGHEAFF	TGTGCCAGCAGTTACAGGGGTCATGAAGCTTTCTTT	TRBJ1-1	TRBV6-2/TRBV6-3	many	.
CASSLSPGQGTEAFF	TGCGCCAGCAGCTTATCACCGGGACAGGGGACTGAAGCTTTCTTT	TRBJ1-1	TRBV5-1	many	TRBD1
CAISAGGVETQYF	TGTGCCATCAGTGCGGGGGGAGTGGAGACCCAGTACTTC	TRBJ2-5	TRBV10-3	few	TRBD2
CASSDHNSSGNTIYF	TGTGCCAGCAGCGATCACAACAGCTCTGGAAACACCATATATTTT	TRBJ1-3	TRBV6-6	few	.
CATKSGPSYNEQFF	TGTGCCACTAAGTCAGGTCCCTCCTACAATGAGCAGTTCTTC	TRBJ2-1	TRBV2	.	.
CASSPPSEDTQYF	TGTGCCAGCTCGCCTCCCTCGGAGGATACGCAGTATTTT	TRBJ2-3	TRBV18	.	.
CASSRGGQNTEAFF	TGCGCCAGCAGCCGAGGAGGGCAGAACACTGAAGCTTTCTTT	TRBJ1-1	TRBV5-1	.	.
CSAVLDGGGNTEAFF	TGCAGTGCCGTCCTCGACGGGGGTGGGAACACTGAAGCTTTCTTT	TRBJ1-1	TRBV20-1	few	.
CASSLGRGANQPQHF	TGTGCCAGCAGCTTGGGACGGGGGGCCAATCAGCCCCAGCATTTT	TRBJ1-5	TRBV5-5	.	.
CASSAGGPYNEQFF	TGTGCCAGTTCCGCGGGGGGTCCCTACAATGAGCAGTTCTTC	TRBJ2-1	TRBV28	few	TRBD2
CSAPDRANYGYTF	TGCAGTGCTCCGGACAGGGCTAACTATGGCTACACCTTC	TRBJ1-2	TRBV20-1	few	TRBD1
CASSVDQETQYF	TGTGCCAGCAGCGTCGACCAAGAGACCCAGTACTTC	TRBJ2-5	TRBV5-5	.	.
CATRRNGMNTEAFF	TGTGCCACCAGGAGGAACGGTATGAACACTGAAGCTTTCTTT	TRBJ1-1	TRBV15	.	.
CASSLDQSGTGSYNEQFF	TGTGCCAGCAGCTTAGACCAATCCGGGACAGGCTCCTACAATGAGCAGTTCTTC	TRBJ2-1	TRBV11-3	many	TRBD1
CASSRSQVPETQYF	TGTGCCAGCAGCCGAAGCCAAGTCCCGGAGACCCAGTACTTC	TRBJ2-5	TRBV7-8	.	.
CASSAPRQGAYEQFF	TGTGCCAGCAGTGCCCCGAGACAGGGGGCCTATGAGCAGTTCTTC	TRBJ2-1	TRBV27	few	TRBD1
CASSHKRRNTEAFF	TGCGCCAGCAGTCATAAGCGCAGGAACACTGAAGCTTTCTTT	TRBJ1-1	TRBV23-1	few	.
CASSYSRENYGYTF	TGTGCCAGCAGTTATAGTAGGGAGAACTATGGCTACACCTTC	TRBJ1-2	TRBV6-5	.	.
CASSQVILLNTEAFF	TGCGCCAGCAGCCAAGTTATATTACTGAACACTGAAGCTTTCTTT	TRBJ1-1	TRBV4-1	.	.
CATSGVSTNEKLFF	TGTGCCACCTCAGGGGTATCAACTAATGAAAAACTGTTTTTT	TRBJ1-4	TRBV10-3	.	.
CASRGQTNEKLFF	TGTGCCAGCAGGGGACAAACTAATGAAAAACTGTTTTTT	TRBJ1-4	TRBV6-5	.	.
CASSLESRTEQYF	TGCGCCAGCAGTCTGGAGTCCAGAACCGAGCAGTACTTC	TRBJ2-7	TRBV5-1	.	.
CSASTRGVGTDTQYF	TGCAGTGCTAGTACCAGGGGAGTGGGCACAGATACGCAGTATTTT	TRBJ2-3	TRBV20-1	.	.
CASSYGQSQETQYF	TGTGCCAGCAGCTACGGACAGTCCCAAGAGACCCAGTACTTC	TRBJ2-5	TRBV7-9	few	.
CASSIQETGELFF	TGTGCCAGCAGCATCCAAGAGACCGGGGAGCTGTTTTTT	TRBJ2-2	TRBV7-9	.	.
CSEDTQYF	TGTTCTGAAGATACGCAGTATTTT	TRBJ2-3	TRBV12-2	.	.
CASSDGGAGLFF	TGTGCCAGCAGTGACGGGGGCGCGGGCCTGTTTTTT	TRBJ1-4	TRBV3-1	.	.
CASSLTGGEKLFF	TGCGCCAGCAGCCTTACAGGGGGGGAAAAACTGTTTTTT	TRBJ1-4	TRBV4-1	few	TRBD1
CASSPRGTGDYGYTF	TGTGCCAGCAGCCCCCGGGGGACAGGGGACTATGGCTACACCTTC	TRBJ1-2	TRBV28	few	TRBD1
CASSTTAIENIQYF	TGTGCCAGCAGTACAACGGCTATAGAAAACATTCAGTACTTC	TRBJ2-4	TRBV28	.	.
CASTAGGLNTGELFF	TGTGCCAGCACCGCGGGGGGTCTCAACACCGGGGAGCTGTTTTTT	TRBJ2-2	TRBV7-3	.	TRBD2
CASSPFPMRFSYNEQFF	TGTGCCAGCAGTCCCTTCCCCATGAGATTCTCCTACAATGAGCAGTTCTTC	TRBJ2-1	TRBV6-2/TRBV6-3	few	.
CASSQGQGYSTDTQYF	TGTGCCAGCAGCCAAGGACAGGGCTATAGCACAGATACGCAGTATTTT	TRBJ2-3	TRBV7-9	.	TRBD1
CASSMRQGEAFF	TGTGCCAGCAGCATGAGACAGGGAGAAGCTTTCTTT	TRBJ1-1	TRBV7-9	many	TRBD1
CASNPTSGDTEAFF	TGTGCCAGCAACCCAACGTCAGGGGACACTGAAGCTTTCTTT	TRBJ1-1	TRBV6-2/TRBV6-3	.	.
CASTYGLFNEQFF	TGTGCCAGCACCTACGGGTTGTTCAATGAGCAGTTCTTC	TRBJ2-1	TRBV6-2/TRBV6-3	many	.
CASSPPDRAGIQYF	TGTGCCAGCTCACCACCGGACAGGGCCGGCATTCAGTACTTC	TRBJ2-4	TRBV18	.	TRBD1
CSARSRFGGGPRETQYF	TGCAGTGCTCGCTCCCGTTTTGGCGGGGGACCCCGGGAGACCCAGTACTTC	TRBJ2-5	TRBV20-1	.	TRBD2
CASSFRLAGDRTDTQYF	TGTGCCAGCAGCTTCCGCCTAGCGGGGGACCGCACAGATACGCAGTATTTT	TRBJ2-3	TRBV7-2	many	TRBD2
CASSPEDRNNQPQHF	TGTGCCAGCAGCCCCGAGGACAGGAATAATCAGCCCCAGCATTTT	TRBJ1-5	TRBV14	.	TRBD1
CASSLSTLLNTEAFF	TGTGCCAGCAGCTTGTCCACTCTTTTGAACACTGAAGCTTTCTTT	TRBJ1-1	TRBV7-3	.	.
CASSVGTEETQYF	TGCGCCAGCAGCGTAGGGACAGAAGAGACCCAGTACTTC	TRBJ2-5	TRBV5-1	many	TRBD1
CASSFRATGELFF	TGCGCCAGCAGCTTCAGGGCCACCGGGGAGCTGTTTTTT	TRBJ2-2	TRBV5-1	few	.
CASSLALGLNTGELFF	TGTGCCAGCAGCTTAGCCCTGGGGCTAAACACCGGGGAGCTGTTTTTT	TRBJ2-2	TRBV11-2	few	.
CASSPAARTAGNTIYF	TGTGCCAGCAGCCCCGCCGCCAGGACGGCAGGAAACACCATATATTTT	TRBJ1-3	TRBV7-2	few	.
CASSLDRQEETQYF	TGTGCCAGCAGCTTGGACCGACAGGAAGAGACCCAGTACTTC	TRBJ2-5	TRBV5-6	few	.